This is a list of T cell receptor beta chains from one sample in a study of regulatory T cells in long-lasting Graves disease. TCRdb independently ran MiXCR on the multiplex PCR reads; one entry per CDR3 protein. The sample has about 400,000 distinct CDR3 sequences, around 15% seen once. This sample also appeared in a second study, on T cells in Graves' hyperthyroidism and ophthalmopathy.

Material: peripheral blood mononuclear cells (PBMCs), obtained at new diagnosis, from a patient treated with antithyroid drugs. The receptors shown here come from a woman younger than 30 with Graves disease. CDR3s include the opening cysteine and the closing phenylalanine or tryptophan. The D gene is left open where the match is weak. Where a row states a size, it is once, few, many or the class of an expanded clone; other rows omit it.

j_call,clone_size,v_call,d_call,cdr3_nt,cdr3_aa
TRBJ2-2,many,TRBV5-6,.,TGTGCCAGCTCGAATTCCCCCGCGACGGAGATGAACACCGGGGAGCTGTTTTTT,CASSNSPATEMNTGELFF
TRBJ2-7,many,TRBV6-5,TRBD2,TGTGCCAGCAGTTACTCGGCTAGCGGGGGCCCCGGATCCTACGAGCAGTACTTC,CASSYSASGGPGSYEQYF
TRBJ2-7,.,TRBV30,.,TGTGCCTGGAGTGAAGTAGGGCAGGGTCCCTTTGTGGACGAGCAGTACTTC,CAWSEVGQGPFVDEQYF
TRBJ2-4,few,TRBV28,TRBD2,TGTGCCAGCAGCCACGGACTAGCGGGGGCCAAAAACATTCAGTACTTC,CASSHGLAGAKNIQYF
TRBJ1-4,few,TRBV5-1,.,TGCGCCAGCAGCGGCACGACCGGGAGTTGGGAAAAACTGTTTTTT,CASSGTTGSWEKLFF
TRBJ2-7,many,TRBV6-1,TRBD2,TGTGCCAACAGCCCTAGCGGGAGAATTTACGAGCAGTACTTC,CANSPSGRIYEQYF
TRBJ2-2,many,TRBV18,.,TGTGCCAGCTCACCGTCGTTAGAAGGGGCCGGGGAGCTGTTTTTT,CASSPSLEGAGELFF
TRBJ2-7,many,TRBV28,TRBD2,TGTGCCAGCAGCCTGACTAGCGGGGGACTTTCCTACGAGCAGTACTTC,CASSLTSGGLSYEQYF
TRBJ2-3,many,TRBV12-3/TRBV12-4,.,TGTGCCAGCAGTTTATTCCCCACAGATACGCAGTATTTT,CASSLFPTDTQYF
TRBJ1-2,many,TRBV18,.,TGTGCCAGCTCACCCGTCCGCGACTATGGCTACACCTTC,CASSPVRDYGYTF
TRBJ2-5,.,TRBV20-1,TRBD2,TGCAGTGCTAGGGCTAGCGGGGGCCTCCAGGAGACCCAGTACTTC,CSARASGGLQETQYF